The subject of this entry is one T cell receptor (beta chain). This record comes from a study of blood T cell repertoires in COVID-19. About the study: Samples came from the United States, Italy and Spain, spanning acute and convalescent COVID-19. PBMCs, B-cell-depleted T cells, or T cells provided the cDNA or gDNA that made up the material.

As processed by the authors: Reference gene primer amplification gave estimated nucleated cell counts. Profiled with immunoSEQ multiplex PCR; TCRdb holds only in-frame clones, not every one. For V, J and clone size, that table is used; D and trimming come from the DNA. The sample records 95,000 to 110,000 clones, roughly nine tenths being singletons. Germline V gene data show CDR1 as ENHRY and CDR2 as SYGVKD. V lost 3 bases to trimming and J lost 2 bases, with 11 bases between them. This CDR3 has 15 amino acids. The material sequenced was peripheral blood. V and J are TRBV10-3 and TRBJ1-3, with D uncertain. The origin of this receptor is a human donor in a cohort sampled during active COVID-19. CDR3 bases: TGTGCCATCAGTGACGGGTCATCGACTGGAAACACCATATATTTT. Translated, it gives CAISDGSSTGNTIYF.